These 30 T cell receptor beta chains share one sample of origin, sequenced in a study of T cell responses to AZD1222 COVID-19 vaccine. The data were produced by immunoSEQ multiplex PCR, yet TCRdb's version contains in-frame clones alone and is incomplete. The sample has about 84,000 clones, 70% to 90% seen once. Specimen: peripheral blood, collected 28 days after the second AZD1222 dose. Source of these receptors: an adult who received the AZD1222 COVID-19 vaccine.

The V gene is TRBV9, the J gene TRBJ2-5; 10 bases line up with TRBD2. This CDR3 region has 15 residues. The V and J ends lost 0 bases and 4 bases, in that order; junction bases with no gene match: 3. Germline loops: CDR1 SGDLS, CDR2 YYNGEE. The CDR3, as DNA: TGTGCCAGCAGCGTAGGGTTAGCGGGGGGAGAGACCCAGTACTTC. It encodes CASSVGLAGGETQYF. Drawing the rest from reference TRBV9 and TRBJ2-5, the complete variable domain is DSGVTQTPKHLITATGQRVTLRCSPRSGDLSVYWYQQSLDQGLQFLIQYYNGEERAKGNILERFSAQQFPDLHSELNLSSLELGDSALYFCASSVGLAGGETQYFGPGTRLLVL.

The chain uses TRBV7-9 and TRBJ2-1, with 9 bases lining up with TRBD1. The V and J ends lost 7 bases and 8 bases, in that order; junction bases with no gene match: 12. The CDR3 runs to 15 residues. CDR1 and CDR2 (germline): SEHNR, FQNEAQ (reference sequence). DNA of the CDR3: TGTGCCAGCATCACTTGGCGGGACAGGGTCGATGAGCAGTTCTTC. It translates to CASITWRDRVDEQFF.

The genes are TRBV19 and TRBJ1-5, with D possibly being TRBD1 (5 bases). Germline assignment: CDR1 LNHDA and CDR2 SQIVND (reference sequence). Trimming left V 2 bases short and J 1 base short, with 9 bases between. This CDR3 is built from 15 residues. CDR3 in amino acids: CASSIIEGSNQPQHF. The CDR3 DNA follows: TGTGCCAGTAGTATAATCGAGGGGAGCAATCAGCCCCAGCATTTT.

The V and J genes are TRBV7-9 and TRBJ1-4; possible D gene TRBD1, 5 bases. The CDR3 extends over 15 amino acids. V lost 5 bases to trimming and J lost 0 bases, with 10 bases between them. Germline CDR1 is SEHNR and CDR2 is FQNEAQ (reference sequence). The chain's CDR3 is CASSRDRATNEKLFF. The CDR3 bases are TGTGCCAGCAGCCGGGACCGTGCAACTAATGAAAAACTGTTTTTT.

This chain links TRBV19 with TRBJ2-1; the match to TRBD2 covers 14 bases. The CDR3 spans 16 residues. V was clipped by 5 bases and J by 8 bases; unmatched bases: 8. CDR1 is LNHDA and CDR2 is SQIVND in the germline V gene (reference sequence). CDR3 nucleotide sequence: TGTGCCAGTAGTTCCCGACTAGCGGGGGGGCCCCATGAGCAGTTCTTC. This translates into CASSSRLAGGPHEQFF.

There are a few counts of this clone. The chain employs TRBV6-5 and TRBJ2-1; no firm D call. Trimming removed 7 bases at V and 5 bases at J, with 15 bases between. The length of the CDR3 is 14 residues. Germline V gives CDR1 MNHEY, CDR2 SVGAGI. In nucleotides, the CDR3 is TGTGCCAGCACCCACAAATCGCCGAACAATGAGCAGTTCTTC. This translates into CASTHKSPNNEQFF.

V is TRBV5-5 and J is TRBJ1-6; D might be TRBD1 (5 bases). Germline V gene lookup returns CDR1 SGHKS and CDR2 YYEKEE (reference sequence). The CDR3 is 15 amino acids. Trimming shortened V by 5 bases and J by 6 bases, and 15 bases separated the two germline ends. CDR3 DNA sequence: TGTGCCAGCAGTAATGGGGGGACTCCTAATTCACCCCTCCACTTT. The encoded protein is CASSNGGTPNSPLHF. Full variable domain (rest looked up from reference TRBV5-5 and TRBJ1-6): DAGVTQSPTHLIKTRGQQVTLRCSPISGHKSVSWYQQVLGQGPQFIFQYYEKEERGRGNFPDRFSARQFPNYSSELNVNALLLGDSALYLCASSNGGTPNSPLHFGNGTRLTVT.

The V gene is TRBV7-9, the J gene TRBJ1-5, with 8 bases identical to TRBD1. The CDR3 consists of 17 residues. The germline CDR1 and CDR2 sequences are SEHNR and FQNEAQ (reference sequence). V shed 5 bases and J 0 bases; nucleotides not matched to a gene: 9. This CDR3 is CASSPRTGQYSNQPQHF. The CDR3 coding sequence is TGTGCCAGCAGCCCACGGACAGGGCAGTATAGCAATCAGCCCCAGCATTTT.

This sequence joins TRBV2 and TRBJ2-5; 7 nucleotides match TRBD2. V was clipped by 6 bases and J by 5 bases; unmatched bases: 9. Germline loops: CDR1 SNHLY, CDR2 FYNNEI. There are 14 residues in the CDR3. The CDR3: CASRGGDPRETQYF. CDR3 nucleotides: TGTGCCAGCAGGGGGGGGGATCCCAGGGAGACCCAGTACTTC.

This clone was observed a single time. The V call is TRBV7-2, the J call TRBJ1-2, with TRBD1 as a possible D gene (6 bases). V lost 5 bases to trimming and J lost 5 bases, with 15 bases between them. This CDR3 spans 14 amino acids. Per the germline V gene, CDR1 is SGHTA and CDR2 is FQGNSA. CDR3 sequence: CASSRRGHDYGYTF. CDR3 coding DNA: TGTGCCAGCAGCAGGCGGGGGCACGATTATGGCTACACCTTC.

The CDR3 DNA sequence: TGTGCCAGCAGCGCGCCCGGGACAGGGACCTACGAGCAGTACTTC. Amino acid sequence: CASSAPGTGTYEQYF. The chain uses TRBV7-8 and TRBJ2-7; 9 bases map to TRBD1. This CDR3 spans 15 amino acids. Germline V gene lookup returns CDR1 SGHVS and CDR2 FQNEAQ. V dropped 5 bases and J dropped 2; count of bases not matched to a gene: 7.

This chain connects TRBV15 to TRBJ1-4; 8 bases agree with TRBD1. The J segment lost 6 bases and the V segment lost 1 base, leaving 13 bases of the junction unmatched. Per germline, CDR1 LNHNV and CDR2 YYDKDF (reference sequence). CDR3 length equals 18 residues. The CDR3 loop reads CATSRATTGTGWDEKLFF. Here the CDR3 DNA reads TGTGCCACCAGCAGAGCCACCACCGGGACAGGTTGGGATGAAAAACTGTTTTTT.

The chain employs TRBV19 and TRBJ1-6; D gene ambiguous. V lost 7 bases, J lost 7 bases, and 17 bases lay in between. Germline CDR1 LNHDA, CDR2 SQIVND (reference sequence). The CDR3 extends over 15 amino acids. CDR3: CASNNGNFINSPLHF. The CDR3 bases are TGTGCCAGTAACAATGGGAATTTTATAAATTCACCCCTCCACTTT.

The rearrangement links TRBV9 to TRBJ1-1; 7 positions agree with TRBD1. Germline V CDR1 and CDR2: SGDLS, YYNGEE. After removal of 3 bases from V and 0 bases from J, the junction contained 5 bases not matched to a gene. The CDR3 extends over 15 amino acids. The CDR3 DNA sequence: TGTGCCAGCAGCGCGGGACAGTCAATGAACACTGAAGCTTTCTTT. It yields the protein CASSAGQSMNTEAFF.

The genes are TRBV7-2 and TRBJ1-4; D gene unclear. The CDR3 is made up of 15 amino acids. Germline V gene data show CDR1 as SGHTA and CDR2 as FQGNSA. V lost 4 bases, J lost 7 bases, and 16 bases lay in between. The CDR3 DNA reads TGTGCCAGCAGCTCAAACACAGCAATGGGTGAAAAACTGTTTTTT. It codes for CASSSNTAMGEKLFF.

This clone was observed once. In DNA, the CDR3 is TGTGCCAAGTACAGGGTTGGTCCCTATGGAGCTTTCTTT. Translation: CAKYRVGPYGAFF. The chain couples TRBV21-1 to TRBJ1-1; the table gives TRBD1 as D, unverified against the DNA. TRBV21-1 is deemed a pseudogene. CDR3 length: 13 residues.

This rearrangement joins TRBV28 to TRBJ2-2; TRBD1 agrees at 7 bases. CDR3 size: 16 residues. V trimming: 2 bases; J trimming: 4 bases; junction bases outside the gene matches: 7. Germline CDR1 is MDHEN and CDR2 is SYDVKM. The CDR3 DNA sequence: TGTGCCAGCAGTTTAGACAGGGCTCCGGGCACCGGGGAGCTGTTTTTT. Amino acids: CASSLDRAPGTGELFF.

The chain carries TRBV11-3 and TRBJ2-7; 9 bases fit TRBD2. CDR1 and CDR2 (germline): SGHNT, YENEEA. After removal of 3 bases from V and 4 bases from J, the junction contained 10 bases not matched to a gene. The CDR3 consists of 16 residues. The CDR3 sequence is CASSFPSSSGSYEQYF. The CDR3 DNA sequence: TGTGCCAGCAGCTTCCCGTCGAGTAGCGGGAGTTACGAGCAGTACTTC. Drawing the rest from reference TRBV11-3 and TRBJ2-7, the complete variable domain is EAGVVQSPRYKIIEKKQPVAFWCNPISGHNTLYWYLQNLGQGPELLIRYENEEAVDDSQLPKDRFSAERLKGVDSTLKIQPAELGDSAVYLCASSFPSSSGSYEQYFGPGTRLTVT.

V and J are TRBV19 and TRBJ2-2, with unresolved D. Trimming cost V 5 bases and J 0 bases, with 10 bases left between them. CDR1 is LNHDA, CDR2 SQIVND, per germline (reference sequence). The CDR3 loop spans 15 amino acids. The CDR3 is CASSPVTPNTGELFF. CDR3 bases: TGTGCCAGTAGTCCAGTTACACCGAACACCGGGGAGCTGTTTTTT.

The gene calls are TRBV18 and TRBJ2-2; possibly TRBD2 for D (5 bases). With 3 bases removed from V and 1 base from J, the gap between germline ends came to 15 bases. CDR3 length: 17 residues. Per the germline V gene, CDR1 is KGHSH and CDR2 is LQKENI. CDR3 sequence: CASSPIAPGGNTGELFF. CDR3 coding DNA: TGTGCCAGCTCACCCATAGCACCAGGAGGGAACACCGGGGAGCTGTTTTTT. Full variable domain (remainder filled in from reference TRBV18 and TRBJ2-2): NAGVMQNPRHLVRRRGQEARLRCSPMKGHSHVYWYRQLPEEGLKFMVYLQKENIIDESGMPKERFSAEFPKEGPSILRIQQVVRGDSAAYFCASSPIAPGGNTGELFFGEGSRLTVL.

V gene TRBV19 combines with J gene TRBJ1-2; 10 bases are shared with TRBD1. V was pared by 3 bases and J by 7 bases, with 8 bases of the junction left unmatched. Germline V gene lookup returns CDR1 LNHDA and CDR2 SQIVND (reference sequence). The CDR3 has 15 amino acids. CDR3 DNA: TGTGCCAGTAGTATGACCGGGACAGGGGACCTTGGCTACACCTTC. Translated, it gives CASSMTGTGDLGYTF. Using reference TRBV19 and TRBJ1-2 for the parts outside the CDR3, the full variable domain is DGGITQSPKYLFRKEGQNVTLSCEQNLNHDAMYWYRQDPGQGLRLIYYSQIVNDFQKGDIAEGYSVSREKKESFPLTVTSAQKNPTAFYLCASSMTGTGDLGYTFGSGTRLTVV.

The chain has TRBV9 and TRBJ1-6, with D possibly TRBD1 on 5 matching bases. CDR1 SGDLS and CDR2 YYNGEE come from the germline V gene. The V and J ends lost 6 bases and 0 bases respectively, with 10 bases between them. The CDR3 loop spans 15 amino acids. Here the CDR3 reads CASNQGSSYNSPLHF. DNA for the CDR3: TGTGCCAGCAACCAGGGAAGCTCCTATAATTCACCCCTCCACTTT.

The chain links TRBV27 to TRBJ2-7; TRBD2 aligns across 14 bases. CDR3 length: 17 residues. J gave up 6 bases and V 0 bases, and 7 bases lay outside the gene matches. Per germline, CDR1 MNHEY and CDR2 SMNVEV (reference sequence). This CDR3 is CASSLSSGLAGVPEQYF. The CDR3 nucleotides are TGTGCCAGCAGTTTATCCTCGGGACTAGCGGGAGTCCCCGAGCAGTACTTC.

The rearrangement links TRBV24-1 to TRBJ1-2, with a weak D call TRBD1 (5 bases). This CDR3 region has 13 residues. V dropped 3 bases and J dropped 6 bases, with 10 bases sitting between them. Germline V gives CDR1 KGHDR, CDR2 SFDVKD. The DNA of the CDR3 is TGTGCCACCAGTGATCGCTTGGGACATGGCTACACCTTC. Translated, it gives CATSDRLGHGYTF.

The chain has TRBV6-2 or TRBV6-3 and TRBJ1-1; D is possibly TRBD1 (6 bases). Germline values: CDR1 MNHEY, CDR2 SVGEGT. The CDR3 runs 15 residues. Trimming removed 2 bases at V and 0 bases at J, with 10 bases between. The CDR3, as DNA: TGTGCCAGCAGTTACGGCAGGGGAATGAACACTGAAGCTTTCTTT. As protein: CASSYGRGMNTEAFF.

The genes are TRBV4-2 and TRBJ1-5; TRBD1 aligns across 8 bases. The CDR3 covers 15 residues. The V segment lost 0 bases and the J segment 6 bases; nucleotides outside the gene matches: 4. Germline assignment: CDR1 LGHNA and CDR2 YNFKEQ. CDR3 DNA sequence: TGTGCCAGCAGCCAAGACGGACAGGGAAGTCAGCCCCAGCATTTT. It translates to CASSQDGQGSQPQHF.

The CDR3 is CASSKEGAGELFF. In DNA, the CDR3 is TGTGCCAGCAGCAAAGAAGGCGCCGGGGAGCTGTTTTTT. The chain combines TRBV21-1 with TRBJ2-2. TRBV21-1 is deemed a pseudogene. The CDR3 runs to 13 residues.

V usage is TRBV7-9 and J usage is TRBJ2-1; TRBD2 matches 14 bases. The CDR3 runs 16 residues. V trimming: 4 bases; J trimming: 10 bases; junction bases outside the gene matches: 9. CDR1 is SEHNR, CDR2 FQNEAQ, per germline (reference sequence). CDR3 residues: CASSSQGLAGAGEQFF. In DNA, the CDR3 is TGTGCCAGCAGCTCACAGGGACTAGCGGGAGCCGGGGAGCAGTTCTTC.

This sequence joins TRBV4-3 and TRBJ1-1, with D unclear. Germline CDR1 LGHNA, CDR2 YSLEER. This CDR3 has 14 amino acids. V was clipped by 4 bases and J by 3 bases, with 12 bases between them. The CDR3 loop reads CASSPHHQYTEAFF. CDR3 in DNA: TGCGCCAGCAGCCCACATCACCAGTACACTGAAGCTTTCTTT.

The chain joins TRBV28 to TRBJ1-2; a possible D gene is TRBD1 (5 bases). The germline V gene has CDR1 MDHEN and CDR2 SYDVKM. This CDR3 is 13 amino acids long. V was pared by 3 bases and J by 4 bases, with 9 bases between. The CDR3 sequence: CASSFGGVYGYTF. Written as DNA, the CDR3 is TGTGCCAGCAGTTTTGGGGGTGTCTATGGCTACACCTTC.